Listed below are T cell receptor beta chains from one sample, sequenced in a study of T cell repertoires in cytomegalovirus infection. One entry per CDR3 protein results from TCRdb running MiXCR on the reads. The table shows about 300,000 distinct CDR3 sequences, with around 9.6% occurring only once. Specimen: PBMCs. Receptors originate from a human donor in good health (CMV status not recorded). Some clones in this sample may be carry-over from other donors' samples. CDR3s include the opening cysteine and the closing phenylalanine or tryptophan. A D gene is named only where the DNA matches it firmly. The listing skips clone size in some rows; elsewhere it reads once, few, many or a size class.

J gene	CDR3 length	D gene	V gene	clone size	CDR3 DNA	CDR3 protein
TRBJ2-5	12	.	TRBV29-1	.	TGCAGCGTGCAGGGGGGTCAAGAGACCCAGTACTTC	CSVQGGQETQYF
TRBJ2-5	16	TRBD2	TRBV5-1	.	TGCGCCAGCAGCTTGGCGGGGTCTAGCGGGAGAGAGACCCAGTACTTC	CASSLAGSSGRETQYF
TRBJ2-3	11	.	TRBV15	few	TGTGCCACCAGCAGGACAGATACGCAGTATTTT	CATSRTDTQYF
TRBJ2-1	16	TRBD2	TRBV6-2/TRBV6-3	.	TGTGCCAGCAGTGAAGTAAGGCGGGGGGGGGGCAATGAGCAGTTCTTC	CASSEVRRGGGNEQFF
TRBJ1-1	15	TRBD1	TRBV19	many	TGTGCCAGTAGAAACCCTTACAGGGGCCGGACTGAAGCTTTCTTT	CASRNPYRGRTEAFF
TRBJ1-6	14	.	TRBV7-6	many	TGTGCCAGCAGCCTACAGACAGGAGATTCACCCCTCCACTTT	CASSLQTGDSPLHF
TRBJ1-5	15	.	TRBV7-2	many	TGTGCCAGCAGCTTCGCAGGGATACGGATTGGGCCCCAGCATTTT	CASSFAGIRIGPQHF
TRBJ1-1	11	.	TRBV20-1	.	TGCAGTGCCCTCACCGACACTGAAGCTTTCTTT	CSALTDTEAFF
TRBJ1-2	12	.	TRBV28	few	TGTGCCAGCAGAAGGGTCGGCTATGGCTACACCTTC	CASRRVGYGYTF
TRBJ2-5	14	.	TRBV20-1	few	TGCAGTGCTAGAGATTCCCGGACGACGGAGACCCAGTACTTC	CSARDSRTTETQYF
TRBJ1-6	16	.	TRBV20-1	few	TGCAGTGCTTCCCATCAACAGGGTGGTCATAATTCACCCCTCCACTTT	CSASHQQGGHNSPLHF
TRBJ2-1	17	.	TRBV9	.	TGTGCCAGCAGCGTAGAGTCATCCGGGGCCCCTTACAATGAGCAGTTCTTC	CASSVESSGAPYNEQFF
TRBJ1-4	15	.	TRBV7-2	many	TGTGCCAGCAGCCGAACCGCCGGGACGGGGGAAAAACTGTTTTTT	CASSRTAGTGEKLFF
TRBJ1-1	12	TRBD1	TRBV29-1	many	TGCGGCGGGGACAGGTTGGGCACTGAAGCTTTCTTT	CGGDRLGTEAFF
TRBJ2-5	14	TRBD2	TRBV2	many	TGTGCCAGCAGGGGGAGACTAGCCGCGGAGACCCAGTACTTC	CASRGRLAAETQYF
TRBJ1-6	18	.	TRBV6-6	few	TGTGCCAGCAGTAACGACATGTCGGGCAGCTCCTATAATTCACCCCTCCACTTT	CASSNDMSGSSYNSPLHF
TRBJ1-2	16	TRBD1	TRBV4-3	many	TGCGCCAGCAACCCAGACAACAGGGGCGTAAACTATGGCTACACCTTC	CASNPDNRGVNYGYTF
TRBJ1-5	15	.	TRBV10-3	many	TGTGCCATCTCCGAGGGGGATCCCGAGTTGATGCCCCAGCATTTT	CAISEGDPELMPQHF
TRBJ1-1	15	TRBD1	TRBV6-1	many	TGTGCCAGCACCCCATCAGACAGGGCGAACACTGAAGCTTTCTTT	CASTPSDRANTEAFF
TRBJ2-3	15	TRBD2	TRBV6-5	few	TGTGCCAGCAGCTATAGCGGGGGGGCCTACCATACGCAGTATTTT	CASSYSGGAYHTQYF
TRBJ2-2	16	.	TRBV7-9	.	TGTGCCAGCAGCTTGACCCGGGGGCAGAACACCGGGGAGCTGTTTTTT	CASSLTRGQNTGELFF
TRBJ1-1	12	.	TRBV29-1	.	TGCAGCGTCGCGACCATGAACACTGAAGCTTTCTTT	CSVATMNTEAFF
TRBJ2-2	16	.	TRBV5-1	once	TGCGCCAGCAGCCCCCGGACGAACGACGGATCCGGGGAGCTGTTTTTT	CASSPRTNDGSGELFF
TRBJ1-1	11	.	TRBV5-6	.	TGTGCCAGCAACATAGGGACTGAAGCTTTCTTT	CASNIGTEAFF
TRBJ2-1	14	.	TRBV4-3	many	TGCGCCAGCAGCCAAGACTTCGGAAGGAATGAGCAGTTCTTC	CASSQDFGRNEQFF
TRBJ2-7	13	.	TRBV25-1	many	TGTGCCAGCAGTGTACCGGGCTCCTACGAGCAGTACTTC	CASSVPGSYEQYF
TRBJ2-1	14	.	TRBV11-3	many	TGTGCCAGCAGCTTAGACGCAGGGGCGAATGAGCAGTTCTTC	CASSLDAGANEQFF